The clone carrying this T cell receptor beta chain was seen a handful of times. Antigen unknown. The record originates from a study of vaccination and CD4 T cells after COVID-19. Findings and caveats of the study: Clonotypes reactive to SARS-CoV-2 had a median that went up from 21 to 38, but not significantly. Convalescent patients displayed spike mono-reactivity in 304 of 307 vaccine-specific clones.

Sequence data for DNA of cultured CD4+ T cells were generated by the Oncomine TCR Beta short-read assay. TCRdb ran MiXCR on the PCR reads and lists one entry per CDR3 protein. This sample yields over 10,000 distinct CDR3 sequences, of which approximately 61% are seen a single time; approximately 9% belongs to the top ten. The CDR3 has 13 amino acids. Germline V gene sequence: CDR1 LNHDA, CDR2 SQIVND (reference sequence). Trimming at V came to 9 bases and at J to 4 bases, leaving 8 bases not matched to a gene. Treatment meaning: roughly nine-day PBMC culture with coronavirus spike peptide pools or control peptides (ViraFEST assay).

The sample was CD4+ T cells from blood, cultured in vitro. V gene TRBV19 combines with J gene TRBJ1-1, with 7 bases matching TRBD1. This clonotype was sampled from a human donor who had recovered from COVID-19. CDR3 DNA: TGTGCCAGCCAACAGGGGTGGGGCACTGAAGCTTTCTTT. It encodes CASQQGWGTEAFF. The full variable domain, its missing parts supplied by reference TRBV19 and TRBJ1-1, is DGGITQSPKYLFRKEGQNVTLSCEQNLNHDAMYWYRQDPGQGLRLIYYSQIVNDFQKGDIAEGYSVSREKKESFPLTVTSAQKNPTAFYLCASQQGWGTEAFFGQGTRLTVV.